The clone carrying this T cell receptor (beta chain) was picked up a small number of times. Antigen specificity is unknown. Sample-barcoded 5' priming and a J-beta primer mix drove a second PCR of roughly 6 to 12 cycles. Each CDR3 protein gets one entry after TCRdb re-called the 5' RACE reads with MiXCR. The data show about 720,000 distinct CDR3 sequences, approximately 25% seen once. This entry is derived from a study of blood T cells in healthy people across ages. General study points: With donor CMV status unknown, expanded clonotype changes were possibly confounded. Calculation of diversity from one million T cells yielded estimates considered to be underestimates. Aged donors had fewer naive CD4+ cells and lower diversity than long-lived donors.

The same sample was also used in a study of T cells of mothers and their children.

The source of this sequence is a boy younger than 18 in good health. The sequenced sample consisted of blood.

The DNA of the CDR3 is TGTGCCAGCAGCGGGGAGGAGCAGGTCCGTGAAAAACTGTTTTTT. Protein: CASSGEEQVREKLFF. The genes are TRBV7-9 and TRBJ1-4; no definite D call. The germline V gene encodes CDR1 SEHNR and CDR2 FQNEAQ (reference sequence). V lost 5 bases, J lost 7 bases, and 17 bases lay in between. CDR3 size: 15 residues.